The T cell receptor beta chain described here comes from a study of T cells in Graves' hyperthyroidism and ophthalmopathy. Germline V gene data show CDR1 as SGDLS and CDR2 as YYNGEE. Trimming removed 0 bases from V and 8 bases from J, with 17 bases in between. The CDR3 spans 15 residues. From RNA transcripts, TCR beta CDR3 regions were amplified. RT-PCR in the first round (using the HTBI primer set) targeted the TCR CDR3. TCRdb passed the multiplex PCR reads through MiXCR, listing each CDR3 protein once. Of some 500,000 distinct CDR3 sequences listed, about 24% were seen once; the top ten hold 10% to 12%. This clonotype was seen at least ten times.

This clonotype was obtained from a woman in her 30s with Graves' ophthalmopathy. Sample: blood. The chain is built from TRBV9 and TRBJ1-2, with D unresolved. In nucleotides, the CDR3 is TGTGCCAGCAGCGTAGTTCCTGGCTCTAACGGGGGCTACACCTTC. Protein product: CASSVVPGSNGGYTF.